This T cell receptor beta chain was retrieved from a study of human T cells and chemical hapten exposure. Turning to the study itself: A 2 cm by 2 cm inner upper arm patch received 2% DPC for sensitization. Variation in per-sample TCR yields came mainly from small pooled library volume differences. Study results and limitations: Among expanded TCRs, significantly more large CDR3 similarity clusters formed than among controls.

This CDR3 has 15 amino acids. In germline, CDR1 is MDHEN, CDR2 SYDVKM. V lost 2 bases to trimming and J lost 5 bases; unmatched junction nucleotides: 6. In TCRdb, the RACE reads were re-called with MiXCR into one record per CDR3 protein. The sample consists of 300,000 to 400,000 distinct CDR3 sequences, approximately 6.9% of them appearing once. Described time point: patch test 1, 2 weeks after DPC sensitization. The sample's treatment: therapeutic diphenylcyclopropenone sensitization with weekly scalp DPC. Prior to application of each patch test, blood was drawn. Of note for this clonotype: Its antigen remains unidentified.

The origin of this receptor is a woman younger than 35 with alopecia areata. Some clones in this sample may be carry-over from other donors' samples. The specimen was whole blood, collected in connection with sensitization to the hapten diphenylcyclopropenone (DPC). J is TRBJ2-5 and V is TRBV28, with 9 bases matching TRBD1. Written as DNA, the CDR3 is TGTGCCAGCAGTTTACCCGGACAGGGGCTGGAGACCCAGTACTTC. Translating it yields CASSLPGQGLETQYF. Based on the CDR3 plus reference TRBV28 and TRBJ2-5, the full variable domain is DVKVTQSSRYLVKRTGEKVFLECVQDMDHENMFWYRQDPGLGLRLIYFSYDVKMKEKGDIPEGYSVSREKKERFSLILESASTNQTSMYLCASSLPGQGLETQYFGPGTRLLVL.